Below are 19 T cell receptor beta chains sequenced from a single sample in a study of human thymus T cells. Thymus pieces cut out during corrective heart surgery were the tissue that was used. TCRdb's table, derived via immunoSEQ multiplex PCR, lists solely in-frame clones and lacks some. This table has tens of thousands of clones, over 85% appearing once. Material for sequencing was thymus tissue. Receptor source: a girl younger than two with a congenital heart defect but otherwise immunologically healthy.

The V gene is TRBV5-6, the J gene TRBJ1-2; no clear D gene. With 0 bases removed from V and 7 bases from J, the gap between germline ends came to 10 bases. This CDR3 is 13 amino acids long. Per germline, CDR1 SGHDT and CDR2 YYEEEE. Here the CDR3 reads CASSLARVGGYTF. The CDR3 nucleotides read TGTGCCAGCAGCTTGGCCCGGGTAGGTGGCTACACCTTC. Full variable domain (outside the CDR3, taken from reference TRBV5-6 and TRBJ1-2): DAGVTQSPTHLIKTRGQQVTLRCSPKSGHDTVSWYQQALGQGPQFIFQYYEEEERQRGNFPDRFSGHQFPNYSSELNVNALLLGDSALYLCASSLARVGGYTFGSGTRLTVV.

The chain couples TRBV7-2 to TRBJ2-2, with 7 bases that match TRBD2. The CDR3 is 18 residues long. The J segment lost 0 bases and the V segment lost 5 bases, leaving 12 bases of the junction unmatched. CDR1 is SGHTA, CDR2 FQGNSA, per germline. The CDR3 DNA sequence: TGTGCCAGCAGCCCTTGGGACTACCTGGGGGCGAACACCGGGGAGCTGTTTTTT. It specifies CASSPWDYLGANTGELFF. The full variable domain, with the rest looked up from reference TRBV7-2 and TRBJ2-2, is GAGVSQSPSNKVTEKGKDVELRCDPISGHTALYWYRQSLGQGLEFLIYFQGNSAPDKSGLPSDRFSAERTGGSVSTLTIQRTQQEDSAVYLCASSPWDYLGANTGELFFGEGSRLTVL.

The chain uses TRBV19 and TRBJ2-6; possibly TRBD1 for D (6 bases). Germline CDR1 is LNHDA and CDR2 is SQIVND (reference sequence). Trimming shortened V by 4 bases and J by 4 bases, and 11 bases separated the two germline ends. This CDR3 comprises 15 residues. CDR3 sequence: CASSNPGAGANVLTF. The CDR3 nucleotides read TGTGCCAGTAGTAACCCAGGGGCCGGGGCCAACGTCCTGACTTTC.

The chain employs TRBV30 and TRBJ1-4; D call uncertain. The V end was cut by 0 bases, the J end by 5 bases, with 1 base between. There are 11 residues in the CDR3. The V gene's germline CDR1 is GTSNPN and CDR2 SVGIG (reference sequence). This chain's CDR3 is CAWSVNEKLFF. CDR3 nucleotides: TGTGCCTGGAGTGTAAATGAAAAACTGTTTTTT.

V is TRBV5-6 and J is TRBJ2-3; D is tentatively TRBD1 or TRBD2 (6 bases each). The V end was cut by 0 bases, the J end by 0 bases, with 11 bases between. This CDR3 contains 16 residues. Germline V gives CDR1 SGHDT, CDR2 YYEEEE. The CDR3 nucleotides read TGTGCCAGCAGCTTGGAGGGGGGACATAGCACAGATACGCAGTATTTT. It is translated as CASSLEGGHSTDTQYF.

The chain uses TRBV6-5 and TRBJ1-1, with 8 bases identical to TRBD1. J lost 5 bases, V lost 6 bases, and 5 bases had no gene match. This CDR3 region has 13 residues. Per the germline V gene, CDR1 is MNHEY and CDR2 is SVGAGI. The CDR3 DNA follows: TGTGCCAGCAGCCAGGGGGCGCGGACTGAAGCTTTCTTT. It is translated as CASSQGARTEAFF.

The chain recombines TRBV28 with TRBJ1-3, with D tentatively TRBD1 (6 bases). The CDR3 spans 15 residues. Between the trimmed V and J ends, which lost 6 bases and 4 bases, there was a span of 16 bases. From germline, CDR1 is MDHEN and CDR2 SYDVKM. In DNA, the CDR3 is TGTGCCAGCAGCCCTAACAGGGTCCAAGGAAACACCATATATTTT. Its translation: CASSPNRVQGNTIYF.

The chain carries TRBV19 and TRBJ2-2, with 9 nucleotides matching TRBD1. J gave up 6 bases and V 5 bases, and 10 bases lay outside the gene matches. The germline gives CDR1 LNHDA, CDR2 SQIVND (reference sequence). The CDR3 contains 16 residues. CDR3 nucleotide sequence: TGTGCCAGTAGTGCGTCCGGGACAGGGATGCCCGGGGAGCTGTTTTTT. Its protein product is CASSASGTGMPGELFF. The full variable domain, in which reference TRBV19 and TRBJ2-2 provide the parts outside the CDR3, is DGGITQSPKYLFRKEGQNVTLSCEQNLNHDAMYWYRQDPGQGLRLIYYSQIVNDFQKGDIAEGYSVSREKKESFPLTVTSAQKNPTAFYLCASSASGTGMPGELFFGEGSRLTVL.

The chain joins TRBV7-2 to TRBJ2-7; D possibly corresponds to TRBD2 (6 bases). The CDR3 loop spans 15 amino acids. Germline CDR1 SGHTA, CDR2 FQGNSA. V gave up 5 bases and J gave up 5 bases, with 19 bases separating them. The CDR3 loop is CASSEEGLKSHEQYF. CDR3 DNA sequence: TGTGCCAGCAGCGAGGAGGGACTTAAGAGTCACGAGCAGTACTTC.

This sequence joins TRBV13 and TRBJ2-5, with 8 bases identical to TRBD2. J gave up 5 bases and V 3 bases, and 11 bases lay outside the gene matches. The CDR3 spans 16 residues. Germline CDR1 PRHDT, CDR2 FYEKMQ (reference sequence). CDR3 nucleotide sequence: TGTGCCAGCAGCTTGTTAGCGGGATTCCGAGAGGAGACCCAGTACTTC. It specifies CASSLLAGFREETQYF.

The chain is built from TRBV5-1 and TRBJ2-7; TRBD1 agrees at 8 bases. Germline trimming cut 1 base from V and 3 bases from J; bases unmatched to any gene: 15. Per germline, CDR1 SGHRS and CDR2 YFSETQ. The CDR3 covers 18 residues. CDR3 protein: CASSLSGGIGERVYEQYF. The CDR3 DNA is TGCGCCAGCAGCTTGTCAGGGGGCATCGGCGAAAGAGTCTACGAGCAGTACTTC.

The rearrangement uses TRBV5-1 and TRBJ2-7; maybe TRBD2 (5 bases). This CDR3 is 14 amino acids long. The V and J ends lost 5 bases and 4 bases respectively, with 16 bases between them. CDR1 and CDR2 (germline): SGHRS, YFSETQ. The CDR3 loop reads CASSPRRSGYEQYF. CDR3 DNA sequence: TGCGCCAGCAGTCCTAGGAGATCGGGATACGAGCAGTACTTC.

In its sample, this clone was seen once. The V gene is TRBV6-5, the J gene TRBJ2-7; unclear D gene. The CDR3 totals 13 residues. Looked up from germline, CDR1 is MNHEY and CDR2 is SVGAGI. Trimming stripped 2 bases from V and 3 bases from J, with 8 bases between. The CDR3 loop reads CASSYPPVYEQYF. In DNA form, the CDR3 reads TGTGCCAGCAGTTACCCCCCCGTCTACGAGCAGTACTTC.

The chain's CDR3 is CASSSRVDPAEQFF. The DNA for the CDR3 is TGTGCCAGCAGCTCCAGGGTAGACCCGGCCGAGCAGTTCTTC. The chain uses TRBV11-3 and TRBJ2-1; TRBD1 is a possible D gene (5 bases). CDR1 is SGHNT, CDR2 YENEEA, per germline. CDR3 size: 14 residues. V was trimmed by 4 bases and J by 10 bases, leaving 17 bases between them. The full variable domain, its missing parts supplied by reference TRBV11-3 and TRBJ2-1, is EAGVVQSPRYKIIEKKQPVAFWCNPISGHNTLYWYLQNLGQGPELLIRYENEEAVDDSQLPKDRFSAERLKGVDSTLKIQPAELGDSAVYLCASSSRVDPAEQFFGPGTRLTVL.

The J gene is TRBJ2-7, the V gene TRBV7-3; TRBD1 aligns across 9 bases. In germline, CDR1 is SGHTA, CDR2 FQGTGA. Germline trimming cut 5 bases from V and 3 bases from J; bases unmatched to any gene: 8. The CDR3 runs to 15 residues. CDR3 in amino acids: CASSPGQGKVYEQYF. The CDR3 DNA reads TGTGCCAGCAGCCCGGGACAGGGTAAAGTCTACGAGCAGTACTTC.

A single count supports this clone. The chain combines TRBV14 with TRBJ2-7; possibly TRBD2 for D (5 bases). The CDR3 spans 14 residues. V lost 1 base, J lost 4 bases, and 11 bases lay in between. The V gene's germline CDR1 is SGHDN and CDR2 FVKESK. This CDR3 is CASSQGLRRYEQYF. The DNA of the CDR3 is TGTGCCAGCAGCCAAGGTCTCAGGAGGTACGAGCAGTACTTC.

The CDR3 DNA reads TGTGCCAGCAGTTTATCGATGGGGGACAGACTTGGCAATCAGCCCCAGCATTTT. This translates into CASSLSMGDRLGNQPQHF. The chain has TRBV27 and TRBJ1-5; 7 nucleotides match TRBD1. Germline CDR1 reads MNHEY; CDR2 reads SMNVEV (reference sequence). V lost 0 bases and J lost 2; bases outside the gene matches: 10. This CDR3 is built from 18 residues.

This chain uses TRBV7-9 with TRBJ2-7; possibly TRBD1 or TRBD2 for D (5 bases each). The length of the CDR3 is 14 residues. Germline values: CDR1 SEHNR, CDR2 FQNEAQ (reference sequence). V lost 5 bases, J lost 2 bases, and 13 bases lay in between. The CDR3 bases are TGTGCCAGCAGCAAAGGGACGGACACCTACGAGCAGTACTTC. Amino acids: CASSKGTDTYEQYF.

The table lists this clone with a count of one. This chain connects TRBV10-1 to TRBJ1-5; 7 bases match TRBD1. Germline CDR1 is WNHNN and CDR2 is SYGVQD (reference sequence). Trimming took 4 bases from V and 7 from J; bases not matched to a gene: 7. The CDR3 has 14 amino acids. CDR3 DNA sequence: TGCGCCAGCAGTGGAGACAGGGTAGAGCAGCCCCAGCATTTT. Residues: CASSGDRVEQPQHF.